This T cell receptor beta chain was identified in a study of blood T cell repertoires in COVID-19. Overall study: Acute-phase and convalescent COVID-19 samples originated in the United States, Italy and Spain.

Only a few counts were recorded for this clone. In the original analysis: Amplification of reference gene primers provided the estimated nucleated cell counts. Clones were read by immunoSEQ multiplex PCR, and TCRdb kept only the in-frame ones, dropping some. Clone size and the V and J calls come from that table; the DNA yielded D and trimming. This sample has 50,000 to 75,000 clones; 65% to 80% occur once, and the top ten carry about a fifth. Trimming left V 5 bases short and J 1 base short, with 18 bases between. The CDR3 consists of 16 residues. In germline, CDR1 is SGHVS, CDR2 FQNEAQ. The receptor comes from an elderly woman with active or convalescent COVID-19. The chain has TRBV7-8 and TRBJ2-7; maybe TRBD1 (5 bases). The sequencing input was peripheral blood. The CDR3 is CASSPRVGDRSYEQYF. The CDR3 DNA follows: TGTGCCAGCAGCCCTAGGGTCGGCGACAGATCCTACGAGCAGTACTTC.